This T cell receptor (beta chain) is drawn from a study of CD8+CD57+ T cells in acquired aplastic anemia. As for the study in general: When averaged, DNA from sorted CD4+ and CD8+ cells came to approximately 3.2 ug.

Study-wide results and limits: Any difference that existed in CD8+ Simpson's diversity between patients and controls was not significant. Roughly 31 CD8+ CDR3 sequences were shared between patients and controls.

This clonotype has just a few counts. Its antigen is not known. The length of the CDR3 is 16 residues. CDR1 MGHDK and CDR2 SYGVNS come from the germline V gene. Trimming cost V 0 bases and J 4 bases; bases outside gene matches: 3. Genomic DNA, the template, was used for profiling of the TCR beta VDJ and CDR3. TCRdb fed the reads into MiXCR, producing one record per CDR3 protein. This table holds some 410,000 distinct CDR3 sequences, about 70% found once. The gene calls are TRBV25-1 and TRBJ2-7; 13 bases match TRBD2. The sequenced sample consisted of sorted CD4+, CD8+, or CD8+CD57+ T cells (not recorded which) from PBMCs. The receptor's source is a human donor in good health, serving as a control. Written as DNA, the CDR3 is TGTGCCAGCAGTGAATATAGGACTAGCGGGAGTTACGAGCAGTACTTC. It yields the protein CASSEYRTSGSYEQYF.